This is a list of T cell receptor beta chains from one sample in a study of cytomegalovirus exposure and HLA in healthy donors. Generated by immunoSEQ multiplex PCR, the TCRdb table keeps only in-frame clones and is missing some. The sample comprises 150,000 to 200,000 clones, over 75% of which are singletons, and more than 3.5% rests with the top ten. The sequenced sample was PBMCs. The receptors stem from a man aged 40-55 years in good health and CMV-seronegative. Each CDR3 is given with its conserved first and last residue. The D gene is left open where the match is weak. Clone sizes are given selectively: once, few, many, or a class where the clone is expanded.

TRBV5-1,TRBJ1-2,-,-,CASSFEGADGYTF,TGCGCCAGCAGCTTCGAAGGGGCGGATGGCTACACCTTC
TRBV12-5,TRBJ2-3,TRBD2,-,CASGLVVWSGGSLSTDTQYF,TGTGCTAGTGGTTTGGTTGTCTGGAGCGGGGGGTCACTAAGCACAGATACGCAGTATTTT
TRBV30,TRBJ2-7,-,-,CAWSRTEAYEQYF,TGTGCCTGGAGCCGGACAGAAGCCTACGAGCAGTACTTC
TRBV27,TRBJ1-4,-,-,CASSFNSGNEKLFF,TGTGCCAGCAGTTTCAATTCGGGGAATGAAAAACTGTTTTTT
TRBV9,TRBJ2-7,TRBD1,few,CASSLGTGSHEQYF,TGTGCCAGCAGCTTAGGGACAGGCTCCCACGAGCAGTACTTC
TRBV6-6,TRBJ2-7,TRBD1,few,CASSYVGTGRSYEQYF,TGTGCCAGCAGTTACGTCGGGACAGGTCGGAGCTACGAGCAGTACTTC
TRBV5-6,TRBJ2-3,-,-,CASSLAGTDTQYF,TGTGCCAGCAGCTTGGCAGGCACAGATACGCAGTATTTT
TRBV18,TRBJ2-6,TRBD2,-,CASSPREGNSNVLTF,TGTGCCAGCTCACCACGGGAGGGGAACAGTAACGTCCTGACTTTC
TRBV7-8,TRBJ2-3,TRBD2,few,CASSSDSGGTADTQYF,TGTGCCAGCAGCTCCGATAGCGGGGGGACCGCAGATACGCAGTATTTT
TRBV10-1,TRBJ2-1,TRBD2,-,CASSEKRAGGYNEQFF,TGCGCCAGCAGTGAAAAGCGAGCGGGGGGTTACAATGAGCAGTTCTTC
TRBV6-5,TRBJ1-5,-,-,CASSLSQPQHF,TGTGCCAGCAGTTTGAGTCAGCCCCAGCATTTT
TRBV9,TRBJ2-3,TRBD2,-,CASSHRGRTSGGRGTDTQYF,TGTGCCAGCAGCCACCGGGGGAGGACTAGCGGGGGAAGGGGCACAGATACGCAGTATTTT
TRBV30,TRBJ1-2,-,-,CAWRRGTYGYTF,TGTGCCTGGAGAAGGGGGACCTATGGCTACACCTTC
TRBV7-3,TRBJ2-3,TRBD2,-,CASHGGKATDTQYF,TGTGCCAGCCACGGGGGGAAAGCGACAGATACGCAGTATTTT
TRBV9,TRBJ2-5,TRBD2,-,CASSVVGLALETQYF,TGTGCCAGCAGCGTAGTCGGACTAGCGCTAGAGACCCAGTACTTC
TRBV2,TRBJ1-5,TRBD1,-,CASSRQGFDQPQHF,TGTGCCAGCAGCCGACAGGGTTTTGATCAGCCCCAGCATTTT
TRBV25-1,TRBJ2-3,TRBD2,-,CASSGLADTDTQYF,TGTGCCAGCAGTGGACTAGCGGATACAGATACGCAGTATTTT
TRBV19,TRBJ1-1,-,-,CASSLNTEAFF,TGTGCCAGTAGCTTGAACACTGAAGCTTTCTTT
TRBV5-1,TRBJ1-1,TRBD1,-,CASSFDRETEAFF,TGCGCCAGCAGCTTTGACAGGGAAACTGAAGCTTTCTTT
TRBV6-5,TRBJ2-7,TRBD1,-,CASSSGTGVYEQYF,TGTGCCAGCAGCTCCGGGACAGGGGTCTACGAGCAGTACTTC
TRBV7-9,TRBJ2-5,TRBD1,-,CASSLGDSWLDPQYF,TGTGCCAGCAGCCTGGGGGACAGTTGGTTGGACCCCCAGTACTTC
TRBV11-2,TRBJ1-5,-,-,CASSPSHDRNQPQHF,TGTGCCAGCAGCCCCTCACATGATCGCAATCAGCCCCAGCATTTT
TRBV6-5,TRBJ2-7,-,-,CASSYGAGFEQYF,TGTGCCAGCAGTTACGGGGCGGGGTTCGAGCAGTACTTC
TRBV9,TRBJ2-1,TRBD2,-,CASSGGLAGYSSYNEQFF,TGTGCCAGCAGCGGGGGACTAGCGGGCTATAGCTCCTACAATGAGCAGTTCTTC
TRBV5-1,TRBJ2-5,TRBD1,-,CASSLRQGGETQYF,TGCGCCAGCAGCTTGAGACAGGGGGGGGAGACCCAGTACTTC
TRBV7-9,TRBJ2-7,-,few,CASSLEGAVYEQYF,TGTGCCAGCAGCTTAGAAGGTGCGGTTTACGAGCAGTACTTC
TRBV2,TRBJ2-2,-,-,CASSERQVSGELFF,TGTGCCAGCAGTGAGCGACAGGTCAGCGGGGAGCTGTTTTTT
TRBV7-8,TRBJ2-7,-,-,CASSRGIGIYEQYF,TGTGCCAGCAGCAGAGGAATCGGAATCTACGAGCAGTACTTC
TRBV7-7,TRBJ2-5,TRBD1,-,CASSLNWDSQETQYF,TGTGCTAGCAGCCTTAATTGGGACAGTCAAGAGACCCAGTACTTC
TRBV6-1,TRBJ1-5,-,-,CASSEGWGGNQPQHF,TGTGCCAGCAGTGAAGGTTGGGGCGGCAATCAGCCCCAGCATTTT